This entry features one T cell receptor (beta chain) sequence. Which antigen it targets is not known. Base qualities are missing; no much larger clone stands one base away. The intended sense of this specimen's treatment or condition label: approximately 9-day PBMC culture with coronavirus spike peptide pools or control peptides (ViraFEST assay). CD4+ T cells from unexposed donors were collected before the COVID-19 pandemic (2011-2018). The ViraFEST assay, used in the study, expanded antigen-specific T cells with peptide pools and then identified the expanded clonotypes through TCR sequencing. PBMCs were cultured at 1.5 million to 2 million per well in IMDM supplemented with 5% human AB serum and approximately 10 IU/ml IL-2, with approximately 10 ug/ml peptide pools added. Half of the culture medium was replaced with fresh IL-2-containing medium on days 3 and 7. Once the cells had been in culture for roughly 10 days, the EasySep CD4+ T cell isolation kit was used to isolate CD4+ T cells by negative selection. As cell numbers permitted, CD4+ T cells from unexposed donors were tested for reactivity to SARS-CoV-2 S and N and to four common cold coronavirus spike pools. Ficoll-Paque Plus gradient centrifugation was used to isolate PBMCs from whole blood, and the isolated PBMCs were then either used fresh or cryopreserved at -140C. In general, triplicate wells were set up for every culture condition. Leukapheresis product for the unexposed donors was bought commercially.

Library preparation employed PCR. DNA from cultured CD4+ T cells was subjected to TCR sequencing with the Oncomine TCR Beta short-read assay at the Johns Hopkins FTIC core. The QIAamp micro DNA kit was used to extract genomic DNA from the cultured CD4+ T cells. Oncomine TCR Beta libraries made from cultured CD4+ T cells were pooled using unique dual indexes and sequenced on an Illumina iSeq 100. The authors processed their data as follows. Non-productive sequences were filtered out, and CDR3s that did not start with C, did not end with F or W, or were shorter than 7 amino acids were discarded. The MANAFEST web application identified antigen-specific clonotypes by comparing peptide-stimulated wells against reference wells and other culture wells. An FDR below 0.05, an odds ratio above 5, and a productive frequency above 0.1% in at least two of three replicate wells were required for clones to be considered positive. Clonotypes that were significantly expanded in both SARS-CoV-2 spike wells and at least one common cold coronavirus spike condition were defined as cross-reactive. CDR3 homology was assessed with Levenshtein distances (stringdist) and unrooted phylogenetic trees (ape) in R version 3.6.1. TCRdb reanalyzed the raw reads on its own, using fastp at Q25 for trimming and MiXCR for clone calling, and kept in-frame beta chains. CDR3 protein duplicates are merged, each entry listing the most common genes and DNA. TCRdb's processing, not the authors', yielded these V and J calls. A total of 7,500 to 10,000 distinct CDR3 sequences appear in this sample, 35% to 50% of them only once. Roughly a tenth of the sample lies in the top ten.

Taken from the germline V gene (reference sequence), the CDR1 and CDR2 loops are DFQATT and SNEGSKA. Reading from cysteine to phenylalanine, the CDR3 counts 15 amino acids. Only the CDR3 DNA stays, 45 bases, in frame from base 1. Compared with germline, V lacks 5 bases and J lacks 2 bases; bases without a gene match: 10. This entry comes from a study of vaccination and CD4 T cells after COVID-19 (dated by TCRdb to the early 2020s). General notes on the study: The convalescent cohort comprised six males and four females, including two Hispanic individuals, seven Caucasians, two Asians and one multiracial person. In roughly 11 COVID-19 convalescent patients and a handful of infection-naive healthy vaccine recipients, the spike-specific CD4+ TCR repertoire before mRNA vaccination was compared with the repertoire after mRNA vaccination. In control cultures, a CEFX viral epitope pool was used as positive control, an HIV-1 Nef peptide pool was used as negative control, or no peptide was added. The cultures were stimulated with overlapping spike peptide pools from SARS-CoV-2 and from the common cold coronaviruses HCoV-NL63, HCoV-OC43 and HCoV-229E. Post-COVID blood samples from convalescent patients were collected a median of roughly 100 days after diagnosis, with a range of roughly 30 to 170 days. Memory CD4+ T cell crossreactivity between SARS-CoV-2 and common cold coronavirus spike proteins was assessed at the TCR clonotype level in an earlier paper using these donors. Post-vaccine blood samples were collected a median of around 10 weeks after the second vaccine dose, ranging from about 14 to 241 days. Two doses of either the Pfizer-BioNTech BNT162b2 vaccine (n=8) or the Moderna mRNA-1273 vaccine (n=2) were administered to participants. General findings and caveats noted by the study authors: The median count of SARS-CoV-2-reactive clonotypes went up from around 20 after infection to about 40 after vaccination, although the change was not significant. Only a relatively small number of convalescent patients were included in the study, and early timepoints following natural infection were not analyzed. Nearly all vaccine-specific clones in convalescent patients (304 of 307) were mono-reactive for SARS-CoV-2 spike rather than cross-reactive with common cold coronaviruses. In convalescent patients, a median around 90% of post-vaccine SARS-CoV-2-reactive clones were detected only after vaccination, suggesting vaccine-specific priming.

The TCR comes from a human donor in good health. This sequence uses TRBV20-1 and TRBJ2-3, and TRBD1 aligns with 7 junction nucleotides. Input material: CD4+ T cells from blood, cultured in vitro. The CDR3: CSAPRPTGNTDTQYF. In nucleotides, the sequence is TGCAGTGCTCCACGTCCGACAGGGAACACAGATACGCAGTATTTT.